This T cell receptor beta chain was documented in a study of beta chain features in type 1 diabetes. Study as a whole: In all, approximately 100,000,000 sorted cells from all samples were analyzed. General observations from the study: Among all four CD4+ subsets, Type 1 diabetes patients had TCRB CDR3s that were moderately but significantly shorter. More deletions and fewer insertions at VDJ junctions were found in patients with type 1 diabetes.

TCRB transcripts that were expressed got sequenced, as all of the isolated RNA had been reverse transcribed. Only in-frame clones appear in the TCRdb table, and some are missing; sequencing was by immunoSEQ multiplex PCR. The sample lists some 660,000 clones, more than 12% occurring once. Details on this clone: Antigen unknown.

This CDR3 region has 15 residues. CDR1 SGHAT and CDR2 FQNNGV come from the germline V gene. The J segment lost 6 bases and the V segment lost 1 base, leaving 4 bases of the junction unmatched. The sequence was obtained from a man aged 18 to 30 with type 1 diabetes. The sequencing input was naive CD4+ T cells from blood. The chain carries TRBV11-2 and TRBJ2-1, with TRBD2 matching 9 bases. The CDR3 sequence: CASSLVAGVLNEQFF. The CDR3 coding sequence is TGTGCCAGCAGCTTAGTAGCGGGAGTTCTCAATGAGCAGTTCTTC.